The 18 T cell receptor beta chains listed next were all sequenced from one sample in a study of blood T cell repertoires in COVID-19. Measured with immunoSEQ multiplex PCR; TCRdb has only the in-frame clones, and not every one. This table holds about 63,000 clones, around 80% found once. The sequenced material came from peripheral blood. These receptors were obtained from a human donor in a cohort sampled during active COVID-19.

The genes are TRBV15 and TRBJ2-6; 12 bases line up with TRBD2. Germline V gene sequence: CDR1 LNHNV, CDR2 YYDKDF (reference sequence). V dropped 1 base and J dropped 1; count of bases not matched to a gene: 8. This CDR3 is built from 20 residues. The CDR3 DNA is TGTGCCACCAGCAGAGCCCTAGCGGGAGGGGTCGGGTCTGGGGCCAACGTCCTGACTTTC. Translated: CATSRALAGGVGSGANVLTF.

The V gene is TRBV5-4, the J gene TRBJ2-1; TRBD2 matches 9 bases. The CDR3 totals 18 residues. Unmatched junction bases numbered 7, after V lost 0 bases and J lost 0 bases. Germline V lookup: CDR1 SGHNT, CDR2 YYREEE (reference sequence). CDR3 nucleotide sequence: TGTGCCAGCAGCTTGGCCCCTAGCGGGACTATCTCCTACAATGAGCAGTTCTTC. Encoded protein: CASSLAPSGTISYNEQFF. The entire variable domain, with the rest obtained from reference TRBV5-4 and TRBJ2-1, is as follows: ETGVTQSPTHLIKTRGQQVTLRCSSQSGHNTVSWYQQALGQGPQFIFQYYREEENGRGNFPPRFSGLQFPNYSSELNVNALELDDSALYLCASSLAPSGTISYNEQFFGPGTRLTVL.

V usage is TRBV6-6 and J usage is TRBJ1-1; 7 nucleotides align to TRBD1. Germline CDR1 reads MNHNY; CDR2 reads SVGAGI (reference sequence). This CDR3 spans 14 amino acids. The V and J ends lost 4 bases and 4 bases, in that order; junction bases with no gene match: 6. CDR3 protein: CASSFGQASTEAFF. In DNA, the CDR3 is TGTGCCAGCAGTTTTGGACAGGCCTCCACTGAAGCTTTCTTT.

The rearrangement links TRBV5-1 to TRBJ2-5; 7 bases align to TRBD2. Germline lookup yields CDR1 SGHRS and CDR2 YFSETQ. Germline trimming cut 0 bases from V and 4 bases from J; bases unmatched to any gene: 3. The CDR3 has 14 amino acids. CDR3 sequence (DNA): TGCGCCAGCAGCTTGGCTAGCGGAACAGAGACCCAGTACTTC. It is translated as CASSLASGTETQYF. The variable domain in full, completed from reference TRBV5-1 and TRBJ2-5, reads KAGVTQTPRYLIKTRGQQVTLSCSPISGHRSVSWYQQTPGQGLQFLFEYFSETQRNKGNFPGRFSGRQFSNSRSEMNVSTLELGDSALYLCASSLASGTETQYFGPGTRLLVL.

The chain combines TRBV5-8 with TRBJ2-1; D perhaps matches TRBD2 (6 bases). Germline-derived CDR1 and CDR2 are SGHTS and YDEGEE. This CDR3 is built from 13 residues. Trimming pared 4 bases from V and 5 bases from J, leaving 10 bases between. The CDR3 region is CASSVSGNNEQFF. The CDR3 DNA sequence: TGTGCCAGCAGCGTTAGCGGTAACAATGAGCAGTTCTTC.

The chain has TRBV7-2 and TRBJ2-7, with TRBD2 identical over 7 bases. The CDR3 runs 14 residues. Germline lookup yields CDR1 SGHTA and CDR2 FQGNSA. The V gene end was trimmed by 5 bases and the J gene end by 3 bases; junction bases not matched to a gene: 7. CDR3 coding DNA: TGTGCCAGCAGCCCGAGGACTAGTTTCTACGAGCAGTACTTC. It translates to CASSPRTSFYEQYF.

This clone was detected only a few times. The chain carries TRBV5-6 and TRBJ1-3; a weak D match, TRBD1 (6 bases). CDR1 SGHDT and CDR2 YYEEEE come from the germline V gene. The CDR3 extends over 14 amino acids. Trimming cost V 2 bases and J 7 bases, with 13 bases left between them. CDR3 sequence: CASSFDRRFNTIYF. The CDR3 nucleotides read TGTGCCAGCAGCTTCGACAGGAGATTTAACACCATATATTTT.

The V gene is TRBV4-2, the J gene TRBJ2-3, with D hard to call. The CDR3 loop spans 15 amino acids. CDR1 is LGHNA and CDR2 is YNFKEQ in the germline V gene. V dropped 4 bases and J dropped 2 bases, with 13 bases sitting between them. The CDR3, as DNA: TGTGCCAGCAGCCTACCGACTCTCAACACAGATACGCAGTATTTT. Its translation is CASSLPTLNTDTQYF.

The chain employs TRBV4-1 and TRBJ2-3; unclear D gene. CDR1 is MGHRA, CDR2 YSYEKL, per germline. The V end was cut by 1 base, the J end by 0 bases, with 8 bases between. This CDR3 has 15 residues. This CDR3 reads CASSQGRRSTDTQYF. CDR3 sequence (DNA): TGCGCCAGCAGCCAAGGCCGGAGAAGCACAGATACGCAGTATTTT.

The chain links TRBV2 to TRBJ2-4, with 8 bases fitting TRBD2. This CDR3 spans 11 amino acids. The V gene's germline CDR1 is SNHLY and CDR2 FYNNEI. V dropped 9 bases and J dropped 9; count of bases not matched to a gene: 4. The CDR3 spells CASGTSFIQYF. CDR3 in DNA: TGTGCCAGTGGGACTAGTTTCATTCAGTACTTC.

The chain carries TRBV4-3 and TRBJ2-5; 15 nucleotides align to TRBD2. The CDR3 length is 17 residues. The V and J ends lost 1 base and 3 bases, in that order; junction bases with no gene match: 3. Germline V gene data show CDR1 as LGHNA and CDR2 as YSLEER. The CDR3 sequence: CASSQGTSGRAEETQYF. CDR3 DNA sequence: TGCGCCAGCAGCCAAGGGACTAGCGGGAGGGCCGAAGAGACCCAGTACTTC.

This clone appeared a single time. V is TRBV5-4 and J is TRBJ2-5; TRBD1 matches 8 bases. The CDR3 runs 13 residues. CDR1 and CDR2 from the germline V gene are SGHNT and YYREEE (reference sequence). V was clipped by 6 bases and J by 4 bases; unmatched bases: 5. CDR3 protein: CASTTGQGETQYF. In DNA form, the CDR3 reads TGTGCCAGCACCACCGGACAGGGAGAGACCCAGTACTTC.

V is TRBV5-1 and J is TRBJ1-3; D is ambiguous. V gave up 0 bases and J gave up 0 bases, with 7 bases separating them. Germline V CDR1 and CDR2: SGHRS, YFSETQ. The length of the CDR3 is 15 residues. The CDR3 here is CASSLDGSSGNTIYF. CDR3 in DNA: TGCGCCAGCAGCTTGGATGGCAGCTCTGGAAACACCATATATTTT.

The chain couples TRBV4-1 to TRBJ2-2, with 11 positions matching TRBD2. This CDR3 contains 16 residues. J gave up 6 bases and V 2 bases, and 5 bases lay outside the gene matches. Germline-derived CDR1 and CDR2 are MGHRA and YSYEKL. The CDR3 nucleotides read TGCGCCAGCAGCCAAACGCTAGCGGGAGGCGCCGGGGAGCTGTTTTTT. It is translated as CASSQTLAGGAGELFF.

This chain connects TRBV7-3 to TRBJ2-1; 7 nucleotides match TRBD1. This CDR3 has 15 residues. Germline loops: CDR1 SGHTA, CDR2 FQGTGA. J lost 0 bases, V lost 5 bases, and 4 bases had no gene match. The CDR3 DNA follows: TGTGCCAGCAGCGTGGACAGGAACTCCTACAATGAGCAGTTCTTC. Translation: CASSVDRNSYNEQFF.

The genes are TRBV5-1 and TRBJ2-3; perhaps TRBD1 as D (6 bases). Germline CDR1 is SGHRS and CDR2 is YFSETQ. The V end lost 0 bases, the J end lost 3 bases, and 23 bases lay between the germline ends. This CDR3 comprises 19 residues. The CDR3 coding sequence is TGCGCCAGCAGCTTGGCCGGTTTACAGGGAGCCACTAGGACAGATACGCAGTATTTT. Translating it yields CASSLAGLQGATRTDTQYF.

This clone turned up a few times. The gene calls are TRBV5-1 and TRBJ2-2, with D perhaps matching TRBD1 (5 bases). In germline, CDR1 is SGHRS, CDR2 YFSETQ. The CDR3 has 17 amino acids. Trimming took 4 bases from V and 0 from J, leaving 16 bases between them. CDR3 DNA: TGCGCCAGCAGCCCGCAGGTAGTAGGGGCGAACACCGGGGAGCTGTTTTTT. Amino acids: CASSPQVVGANTGELFF.

This chain connects TRBV23-1 to TRBJ2-7; D perhaps matches TRBD2 (6 bases). TRBV23-1 has ORF status, its function being uncertain. The CDR3 loop spans 15 amino acids. V lost 6 bases and J 7 bases, leaving 22 bases between the germline ends. The CDR3 loop is CASRPATFHAGEQYF. CDR3 coding DNA: TGCGCCAGCAGACCGGCTACATTCCACGCGGGGGAGCAGTACTTC.